One sample yielded the 29 T cell receptor beta chains listed below, sequenced in a study of Tregs in tolerant kidney transplant recipients. The assay was immunoSEQ multiplex PCR, and TCRdb's table has in-frame clones only and misses some. Here the sample spans roughly 4,000 clones, around 60% being singletons. Which antigens these TCRs recognize remains unknown. Sequencing used CD8+ T cells from blood cultured with allogeneic cells. These receptor sequences come from a human donor in good health.

A remark on this clone: The conserved closing phenylalanine or tryptophan is absent in this CDR3, likely reflecting a read error. Because the CDR3's place on the DNA is in doubt, the DNA is left out and the CDR3 is given as listed by TCRdb. The CDR3 loop reads CASSPQQGEVS. The rearrangement joins TRBV6-4 to TRBJ2-7; TRBD1 was called by the table and not checked on the DNA. The CDR3 is 11 amino acids in total, end residues counted. The germline V gene has CDR1 MRHNA and CDR2 SNTAGT.

The chain uses TRBV5-8 and TRBJ2-7; D is uncertain. Germline V gives CDR1 SGHTS, CDR2 YDEGEE. The CDR3 is 12 amino acids. Deletions cut 0 bases from V and 4 bases from J, with 5 bases between. As DNA, the CDR3 is TGTGCCAGCAGCTTGGCTTGGTACGAGCAGTACTTC. This translates into CASSLAWYEQYF.

This clone has just a few counts. The V call is TRBV11-2, the J call TRBJ2-1; 8 bases are a match to TRBD2. Germline trimming cut 0 bases from V and 4 bases from J; bases unmatched to any gene: 11. CDR1 SGHAT and CDR2 FQNNGV come from the germline V gene. This CDR3 region has 18 residues. Here the CDR3 reads CASSLDPRGGAGYNEQFF. CDR3 nucleotide sequence: TGTGCCAGCAGCTTAGACCCCCGGGGGGGGGCCGGGTACAATGAGCAGTTCTTC.

This clone was seen a single time. The chain employs TRBV7-9 and TRBJ2-1; TRBD2 agrees at 10 bases. Germline assignment: CDR1 SEHNR and CDR2 FQNEAQ (reference sequence). The CDR3 length is 15 residues. V gave up 5 bases and J gave up 2 bases; unmatched junction bases: 3. CDR3 sequence: CASSTSGRAYNEQFF. CDR3 DNA: TGTGCCAGCAGCACGAGCGGGAGGGCCTACAATGAGCAGTTCTTC.

The chain uses TRBV6-1 and TRBJ1-2, with D maybe TRBD1 (5 bases). CDR1 and CDR2 (germline): MNHNS, SASEGT. This CDR3 contains 13 residues. Trimming pared 6 bases from V and 8 bases from J, leaving 16 bases between. Written as DNA, the CDR3 is TGTGCCAGCAGCCCAACGGGGCCAGGGGGCTACACCTTC. This encodes CASSPTGPGGYTF.

The V gene is TRBV11-1, the J gene TRBJ2-2, with D tentatively TRBD2 (5 bases). In germline, CDR1 is SGHAT, CDR2 FQDESV (reference sequence). The length of the CDR3 is 15 residues. V was cut by 1 base and J by 7 bases, with 13 bases left in between. In DNA form, the CDR3 reads TGTGCCAGCAGCTTAGATTTCGGGGAGCTCGGGGAGCTGTTTTTT. It specifies CASSLDFGELGELFF.

This clone is judged large. The chain has TRBV15 and TRBJ1-5; possibly TRBD1 for D (6 bases). The germline V gene has CDR1 LNHNV and CDR2 YYDKDF (reference sequence). CDR3 length equals 15 residues. V lost 0 bases, J lost 5 bases, and 11 bases lay in between. CDR3 DNA: TGTGCCACCAGCAGAGATTGGGGGGCTGATCAGCCCCAGCATTTT. It encodes CATSRDWGADQPQHF. Complete variable domain (other parts from reference TRBV15 and TRBJ1-5): DAMVIQNPRYQVTQFGKPVTLSCSQTLNHNVMYWYQQKSSQAPKLLFHYYDKDFNNEADTPDNFQSRRPNTSFCFLDIRSPGLGDTAMYLCATSRDWGADQPQHFGDGTRLSIL.

The V and J genes are TRBV27 and TRBJ2-1; the match to TRBD2 covers 12 bases. Germline CDR1 and CDR2: MNHEY and SMNVEV (reference sequence). V trimming: 5 bases; J trimming: 4 bases; junction bases outside the gene matches: 3. The CDR3 consists of 15 residues. The CDR3 sequence: CASSLTSGSYNEQFF. The CDR3 DNA sequence: TGTGCCAGCAGTCTGACTAGCGGGAGTTACAATGAGCAGTTCTTC.

The chain has TRBV27 and TRBJ2-7, with D unclear. The V end was cut by 6 bases, the J end by 6 bases, with 15 bases between. The germline V gene encodes CDR1 MNHEY and CDR2 SMNVEV (reference sequence). The CDR3 spans 13 residues. The CDR3 DNA follows: TGTGCCAGCAGCCTAGGCATATCGCGCGAGCAGTACTTC. This encodes CASSLGISREQYF.

The J gene is TRBJ2-3, the V gene TRBV6-5; D is perhaps TRBD1 or TRBD2 (5 bases each). The ends were cut back, 0 bases at V and 6 bases at J, with 10 bases in the middle. This CDR3 has 14 residues. CDR1 and CDR2 (germline): MNHEY, SVGAGI. This CDR3 reads CASSYSRGVDTQYF. CDR3 coding DNA: TGTGCCAGCAGTTACTCGAGAGGGGTTGATACGCAGTATTTT.

The chain couples TRBV7-6 to TRBJ1-4; unclear D gene. In germline, CDR1 is SGHVS, CDR2 FNYEAQ. Deletions cut 1 base from V and 0 bases from J, with 6 bases between. This CDR3 region has 15 residues. The CDR3 DNA reads as TGTGCCAGCAGCTTAGAGCCCGCAACTAATGAAAAACTGTTTTTT. This codes for CASSLEPATNEKLFF. Based on the CDR3 plus reference TRBV7-6 and TRBJ1-4, the full variable domain is GAGVSQSPRYKVTKRGQDVALRCDPISGHVSLYWYRQALGQGPEFLTYFNYEAQQDKSGLPNDRFSAERPEGSISTLTIQRTEQRDSAMYRCASSLEPATNEKLFFGSGTQLSVL.

Only a few counts were recorded for this clone. The rearrangement links TRBV2 to TRBJ1-4, with 8 bases fitting TRBD1. The germline V gene encodes CDR1 SNHLY and CDR2 FYNNEI. The CDR3 consists of 17 residues. Losses at the gene ends were 5 bases for V and 1 base for J; bases not matched to a gene: 9. For the CDR3, the DNA is TGTGCCAGCAGTACGACAGGGGTTTTTGGAACTAATGAAAAACTGTTTTTT. Its protein product is CASSTTGVFGTNEKLFF.

This chain connects TRBV13 to TRBJ2-1, with D perhaps TRBD1 (6 bases). This CDR3 region has 18 residues. V lost 3 bases and J lost 0, with 18 bases in between. Germline V gene sequence: CDR1 PRHDT, CDR2 FYEKMQ (reference sequence). The CDR3 protein is CASSLRTALLSSYNEQFF. CDR3 DNA: TGTGCCAGCAGCTTGCGGACAGCTTTACTGAGCTCCTACAATGAGCAGTTCTTC.

The V gene is TRBV6-6, the J gene TRBJ2-7; D is possibly TRBD2 (5 bases). Trimming removed 6 bases at V and 2 bases at J, with 11 bases between. Germline CDR1 reads MNHNY; CDR2 reads SVGAGI (reference sequence). The CDR3 runs 13 residues. The CDR3 region is CASSLDGTYEQYF. As DNA, the CDR3 is TGTGCCAGCAGCTTGGACGGGACCTACGAGCAGTACTTC.

The CDR3 region is CASSLEPSGTYYEQYF. The CDR3, as DNA: TGTGCCAGCAGCTTAGAGCCGAGCGGGACTTATTACGAGCAGTACTTC. The chain has TRBV7-9 and TRBJ2-7; 7 nucleotides agree with TRBD2. The CDR3 covers 16 residues. Germline CDR1 reads SEHNR; CDR2 reads FQNEAQ (reference sequence). The J segment lost 4 bases and the V segment lost 1 base, leaving 10 bases of the junction unmatched. The entire variable domain, with the rest obtained from reference TRBV7-9 and TRBJ2-7, is as follows: DTGVSQNPRHKITKRGQNVTFRCDPISEHNRLYWYRQTLGQGPEFLTYFQNEAQLEKSRLLSDRFSAERPKGSFSTLEIQRTEQGDSAMYLCASSLEPSGTYYEQYFGPGTRLTVT.

This clone has more than one count but fewer than ten. V is TRBV9 and J is TRBJ1-4, with D possibly matching TRBD1 (6 bases). Trimming took off 0 bases at V and 0 bases at J, with 12 bases between the two ends. In germline, CDR1 is SGDLS, CDR2 YYNGEE. The CDR3 loop spans 17 amino acids. CDR3 DNA: TGTGCCAGCAGCGTAGAGGGGGGAACGGCAACTAATGAAAAACTGTTTTTT. Its protein product is CASSVEGGTATNEKLFF.

This clone has just a few counts. This rearrangement joins TRBV19 to TRBJ2-7, with 8 bases identical to TRBD1. CDR1 and CDR2 from the germline V gene are LNHDA and SQIVND (reference sequence). This CDR3 is 14 amino acids long. J gave up 2 bases and V 3 bases, and 3 bases lay outside the gene matches. CDR3 in amino acids: CASSIGQGAYEQYF. The CDR3 DNA sequence: TGTGCCAGTAGTATCGGACAGGGAGCCTACGAGCAGTACTTC. Using reference TRBV19 and TRBJ2-7 for the parts outside the CDR3, the full variable domain is DGGITQSPKYLFRKEGQNVTLSCEQNLNHDAMYWYRQDPGQGLRLIYYSQIVNDFQKGDIAEGYSVSREKKESFPLTVTSAQKNPTAFYLCASSIGQGAYEQYFGPGTRLTVT.

The chain employs TRBV7-8 and TRBJ1-5; tentative D call: TRBD1 (6 bases). The germline V gene encodes CDR1 SGHVS and CDR2 FQNEAQ. This CDR3 has 16 residues. V dropped 1 base and J dropped 0 bases, with 10 bases sitting between them. In DNA form, the CDR3 reads TGTGCCAGCAGCTTAGGCCGAGGGGGTAGCAATCAGCCCCAGCATTTT. This encodes CASSLGRGGSNQPQHF.

This clone was seen just once. The chain uses TRBV7-6 and TRBJ2-1, with D perhaps TRBD1 (5 bases). Per germline, CDR1 SGHVS and CDR2 FNYEAQ. The germline V and J ends were trimmed by 5 bases and 7 bases, with 18 bases remaining between them. The CDR3 has 15 amino acids. For the CDR3, the DNA is TGTGCCAGCAGCATCCTAGTGGGGCCCCGAAATGAGCAGTTCTTC. Its protein is CASSILVGPRNEQFF.

The rearrangement uses TRBV9 and TRBJ1-2; 7 nucleotides align to TRBD1. There are 12 residues in the CDR3. Per the germline V gene, CDR1 is SGDLS and CDR2 is YYNGEE. The junction had 6 bases not matched to a gene; V was cut back by 3 bases and J by 10 bases. The CDR3 reads CASSGDRVAYTF. Written as DNA, the CDR3 is TGTGCCAGCAGCGGCGACAGGGTTGCCTACACCTTC.

V usage is TRBV25-1 and J usage is TRBJ1-1, with TRBD1 matching over 11 bases. The CDR3 is made up of 15 amino acids. CDR1 is MGHDK and CDR2 is SYGVNS in the germline V gene. Losses at the gene ends were 5 bases for V and 1 base for J; bases not matched to a gene: 3. The CDR3 region has the DNA TGTGCCAGCAGTCCCGGGACAGGGGGGAACACTGAAGCTTTCTTT. Translation: CASSPGTGGNTEAFF.

There are a few counts of this clone. This chain links TRBV5-1 with TRBJ2-5, with 11 bases fitting TRBD2. Germline V gene data show CDR1 as SGHRS and CDR2 as YFSETQ. After removal of 5 bases from V and 5 bases from J, the junction contained 11 bases not matched to a gene. This CDR3 contains 16 residues. CDR3 protein: CASRSNSGGAWETQYF. Here the CDR3 DNA reads TGCGCCAGCAGATCTAATAGCGGGGGGGCCTGGGAGACCCAGTACTTC.

The chain carries TRBV19 and TRBJ1-2; D call uncertain. Looked up from germline, CDR1 is LNHDA and CDR2 is SQIVND (reference sequence). The CDR3 contains 14 residues. Deletions cut 0 bases from V and 5 bases from J, with 10 bases between. The CDR3 coding sequence is TGTGCCAGTAGTATAGATGGGTCCTCATATGGCTACACCTTC. This translates into CASSIDGSSYGYTF.

The chain employs TRBV27 and TRBJ1-2, with D possibly TRBD1 on 6 matching bases. V gave up 0 bases and J gave up 10 bases, with 15 bases separating them. CDR3 length: 14 amino acids. Germline CDR1 is MNHEY and CDR2 is SMNVEV (reference sequence). CDR3 in amino acids: CASSLSRGQTDYTF. The CDR3 nucleotides are TGTGCCAGCAGTTTATCCCGAGGACAGACTGACTACACCTTC.

The DNA of the CDR3 is TGTGCCAGCAGCGTAGGAGGGTATGGCTACACCTTC. Translation: CASSVGGYGYTF. The chain uses TRBV9 and TRBJ1-2; D call uncertain. Trimming took 0 bases from V and 5 from J, leaving 5 bases between them. CDR1 SGDLS and CDR2 YYNGEE come from the germline V gene. There are 12 residues in the CDR3.

The rearrangement uses TRBV9 and TRBJ2-7, with D tentatively TRBD1 (5 bases). The V and J ends lost 0 bases and 10 bases respectively, with 17 bases between them. The length of the CDR3 is 14 residues. Germline V gives CDR1 SGDLS, CDR2 YYNGEE. The CDR3 is CASSVASPDSRQYF. The CDR3 nucleotides read TGTGCCAGCAGCGTAGCTTCTCCAGACAGCCGACAGTACTTC.

The V and J genes are TRBV27 and TRBJ2-3; 12 bases line up with TRBD1. The CDR3 extends over 16 amino acids. Germline V gene data show CDR1 as MNHEY and CDR2 as SMNVEV (reference sequence). V was clipped by 1 base and J by 4 bases; unmatched bases: 3. In DNA, the CDR3 is TGTGCCAGCAGTTTATTGGGACAGGGGGCTGCAGATACGCAGTATTTT. Encoded protein: CASSLLGQGAADTQYF.

V is TRBV2 and J is TRBJ1-2, with TRBD1 matching 7 bases. Germline trimming cut 10 bases from V and 2 bases from J; bases unmatched to any gene: 7. The CDR3 is made up of 13 amino acids. Germline V gives CDR1 SNHLY, CDR2 FYNNEI. The CDR3 reads CATQGEGNYGYTF. In nucleotides, the CDR3 is TGTGCCACCCAGGGGGAGGGGAACTATGGCTACACCTTC.

This clone has more than one count but fewer than ten. V gene TRBV19 combines with J gene TRBJ1-5, with D hard to call. The germline CDR1 and CDR2 sequences are LNHDA and SQIVND (reference sequence). This CDR3 has 12 amino acids. V shed 11 bases and J shed 3 bases, with 11 bases lying between them. This CDR3 reads CASGVANQPQHF. The DNA for the CDR3 is TGTGCCTCGGGTGTAGCCAATCAGCCCCAGCATTTT.